This TCR beta chain was found in a study of PD-1 blockade in classical Hodgkin lymphoma. Method: immunoSEQ multiplex PCR; TCRdb's copy keeps in-frame clones and lacks some. The profile shows 40,000 to 55,000 clones, more than 70% of them singletons. Study-level points and caveats: Nothing has yet pinned down what causes the repertoire differences, possibly disease activity or prior therapy. At baseline, newly diagnosed patients reportedly showed less TCR diversity than healthy donors.

In the case of this clone: Its antigen is undetermined. One junction end disagrees with the germline gene, perhaps due to a read error.

From germline, CDR1 is SGHRS and CDR2 YFSETQ. The CDR3 is made up of 13 amino acids. The time point here: cycle 4 day 1 (C4D1), after 5 to 7 weeks of nivolumab. Every single patient, without exception, relapsed after autologous stem cell transplantation, and brentuximab vedotin exposure varied. The gene calls are TRBV5-1 and TRBJ2-5, with D hard to call. The receptor's source is a human donor with classical Hodgkin lymphoma. Sequences were derived from peripheral blood mononuclear cells (PBMCs), sampled before the fourth cycle of nivolumab. The CDR3 loop reads CASGLQDEETQYF. CDR3 in DNA: TGCGCCAGCGGCTTACAAGATGAGGAGACCCAGTACTTC.